This TCR beta chain was recorded in a study of cytomegalovirus exposure and HLA in healthy donors. This clone was seen only a few times. V was pared by 5 bases and J by 8 bases, with 19 bases between. From germline, CDR1 is SEHNR and CDR2 FQNEAQ (reference sequence). This CDR3 comprises 15 residues. PCR primers comprised 60 Vbeta and 13 Jbeta primers. Produced via immunoSEQ multiplex PCR; TCRdb's table is partial and in-frame only. The data hold approximately 160,000 clones, with more than 60% observed a single time. The clonotype originates from a male donor in good health and CMV-seronegative. This chain uses TRBV7-9 with TRBJ2-1; D possibly corresponds to TRBD2 (5 bases). Sequencing was done on a sample of PBMCs. In DNA, the CDR3 is TGTGCCAGCAGCCTCCTCCTGGGCGGGTTGGATGAGCAGTTCTTC. The encoded protein is CASSLLLGGLDEQFF.